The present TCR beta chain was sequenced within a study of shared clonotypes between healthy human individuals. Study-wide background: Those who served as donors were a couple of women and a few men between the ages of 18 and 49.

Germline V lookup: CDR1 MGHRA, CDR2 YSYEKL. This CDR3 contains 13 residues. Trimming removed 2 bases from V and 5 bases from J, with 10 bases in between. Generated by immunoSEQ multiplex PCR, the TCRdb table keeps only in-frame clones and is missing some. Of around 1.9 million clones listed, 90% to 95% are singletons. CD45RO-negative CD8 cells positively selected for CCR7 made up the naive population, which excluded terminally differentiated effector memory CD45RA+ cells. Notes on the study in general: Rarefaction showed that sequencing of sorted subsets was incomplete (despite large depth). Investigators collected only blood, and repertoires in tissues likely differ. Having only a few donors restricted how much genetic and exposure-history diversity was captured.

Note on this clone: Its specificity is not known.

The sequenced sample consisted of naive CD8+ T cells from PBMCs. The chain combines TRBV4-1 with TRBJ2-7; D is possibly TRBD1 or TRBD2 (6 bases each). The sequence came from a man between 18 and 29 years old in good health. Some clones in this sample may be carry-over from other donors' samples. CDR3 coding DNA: TGCGCCAGCAGCCAAACGGGGGCCCACGAGCAGTACTTC. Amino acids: CASSQTGAHEQYF.